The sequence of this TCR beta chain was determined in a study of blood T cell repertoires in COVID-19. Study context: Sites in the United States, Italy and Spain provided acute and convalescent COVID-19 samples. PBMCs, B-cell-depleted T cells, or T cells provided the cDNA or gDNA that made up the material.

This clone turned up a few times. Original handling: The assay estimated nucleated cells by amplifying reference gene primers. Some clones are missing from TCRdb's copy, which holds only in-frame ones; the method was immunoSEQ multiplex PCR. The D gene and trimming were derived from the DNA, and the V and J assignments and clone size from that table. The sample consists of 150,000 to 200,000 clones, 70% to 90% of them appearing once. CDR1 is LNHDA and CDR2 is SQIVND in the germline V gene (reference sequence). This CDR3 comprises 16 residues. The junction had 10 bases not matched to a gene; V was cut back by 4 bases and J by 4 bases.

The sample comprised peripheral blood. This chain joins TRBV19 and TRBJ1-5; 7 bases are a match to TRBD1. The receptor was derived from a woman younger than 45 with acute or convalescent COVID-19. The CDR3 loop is CASSTRFRDSNQPQHF. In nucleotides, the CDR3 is TGTGCCAGTAGTACCAGATTCCGGGACAGTAATCAGCCCCAGCATTTT.